This entry features one T cell receptor beta chain sequence. This clone was observed a single time. No cognate antigen has been identified for it. No base quality information exists; no much larger clone differs at one position. These data originate in a study of cytomegalovirus exposure and HLA in healthy donors (dated 2017 in TCRdb). Regarding the complete study: According to a later analysis, one platform produced both the 120 validation repertoires and the approximately 670 repertoires of the first cohort. The study was designed to test whether signatures of past pathogen exposure could be identified by cataloging public T cell receptors. To predict cytomegalovirus infection status, the study combined high-throughput TCR immunosequencing, statistical association of individual TCRs with disease status, and machine learning. Besides the first cohort of approximately 710 subjects, a separate validation cohort made up of 90 to 150 different subjects was used.

The donors were included in the validation cohort of some 120 subjects, a group kept apart from the roughly 670-subject first cohort. The library was produced with the immunoSEQ multiplex PCR assay. In the authors' own workflow: To diagnose cytomegalovirus status from the catalog of TCR beta chain sequences, a statistical classification framework was built. TCRdb retrieved this table from immuneACCESS and kept in-frame rearrangements only. Not all clones are present; in checked studies, unresolved V genes account for under half, and no reason is known for the remainder. That table gives V, J and clone size, and the DNA gave D and trimming. The table for this sample lists about 73,000 clones; about 95% of them were counted only once. The leading ten clones occupy about 3.5% of the sample. Findings and caveats that apply to the study as a whole: All 130 or so repertoires were used to score co-occurrence in the validation cohort in a later analysis, because that analysis had no HLA typing for the cohort. A few of the identified cytomegalovirus-associated TCR beta chains were confirmed in vitro to be specific for cytomegalovirus antigens. Most TCR sequences were seen in very few donors, while some public TCRs were found in many individuals. The authors suggested that the approach could potentially be extended to other disease states and immunological phenotypes. A total of 150 or so TCR beta chains were listed by the study as associated with cytomegalovirus. The classifier was reported to diagnose cytomegalovirus status with high specificity and sensitivity in both the original cohort and the validation cohort. Of the cluster scores, 90% to 95% were above 0 in a later analysis, which found that TCRs clustered in the first cohort also tended to co-occur in the approximately 130 validation repertoires.

The CDR3 runs 14 amino acids, cysteine and phenylalanine included. The CDR3 DNA has 42 bases and is translated from base 1. The junction carries 7 bases between V and J, which are trimmed by 0 bases and 1 base respectively. CDR1 and CDR2 were assigned from the germline V gene as SGDLS and YYNGEE. Sequencing was performed on PBMCs. Recombination connected TRBV9 to TRBJ1-1; the D gene cannot be resolved reliably. The TCR was taken from a young man in good health and CMV-seronegative. The nucleotide sequence is given as TGTGCCAGCAGCGTAGATCGGGGGAACACTGAAGCTTTCTTT. This is translated as CASSVDRGNTEAFF.